Listed below are T cell receptor beta chains from one sample, sequenced in a study of shared clonotypes between healthy human individuals. Using immunoSEQ multiplex PCR, the repertoire was profiled, and TCRdb retains in-frame clones only, with some absent. The sample includes about 460,000 clones, roughly 80% of them seen just once. Sequenced input: PBMCs. These receptors came from a woman in her thirties or forties in good health. Some clones in this sample may be carry-over from other donors' samples. Both conserved end residues are part of each CDR3.

J gene,V gene,CDR3 protein
TRBJ1-3,TRBV7-6,CASSSPYSSGNTIYF
TRBJ2-7,TRBV27,CASSPPGRDFEQYF
TRBJ2-5,TRBV28,CASRDSRRKETQYF
TRBJ2-4,TRBV18,CASSPPGGVVKNIQYF
TRBJ2-7,TRBV5-6,CASSWKGLAVEQYF
TRBJ2-5,TRBV13,CASSPGLAVLSDRVETQYF
TRBJ2-5,TRBV11-2,CASSSSRETQYF
TRBJ2-2,TRBV19,CASSRDRRYTGELFF
TRBJ2-3,TRBV5-4,CASSSGRPSTDTQYF
TRBJ2-7,TRBV5-1,CASSLGGRTGIHEQYF
TRBJ2-7,TRBV9,CASSADSLSYEQYF
TRBJ2-2,TRBV28,CASSLPGELFF
TRBJ2-7,TRBV21-1,CASSKRGEAGGAEQYF
TRBJ1-2,TRBV6-1,CASSTGPEDGYTF
TRBJ1-4,TRBV5-1,CASSPPGRGNEKLFF
TRBJ1-2,TRBV7-9,CASSKGRLYGYTF
TRBJ2-1,TRBV4-1,CASSQGGTGSFYNEQFF
TRBJ1-2,TRBV28,CASSLAGTDDGYTF
TRBJ2-7,TRBV29-1,CSVEDGLSGSRYEQYF
TRBJ1-1,TRBV6-6,CASRFTSQGMNTEAFF
TRBJ1-2,TRBV5-1,CASSLEAINYGYTF
TRBJ1-1,TRBV27,CASSLRWRNRDTDMNTEAFF
TRBJ1-2,TRBV19,CASSTPIWLDGYTF
TRBJ2-5,TRBV4-2,CASSLSGKTQYF
TRBJ1-2,TRBV6-5,CASSYSPGSGYGYTF
TRBJ2-4,TRBV27,CASSLRAGGKTKNIQYF
TRBJ1-2,TRBV27,CASSWDNNYGYTF
TRBJ2-7,TRBV6-5,CASRNPDGDEQYF
TRBJ2-3,TRBV19,CASSIGPGSDTQYF
TRBJ2-3,TRBV30,CAWKGLAGRGTDTQYF
TRBJ2-3,TRBV28,CAITGWGTDTQYF
TRBJ2-5,TRBV6-1,CASSEVWQGWETQYF
TRBJ2-1,TRBV7-6,CASSLAGEINEQFF
TRBJ2-7,TRBV5-4,CASSVRDRPPYEQYF
TRBJ1-1,TRBV11-2,CASRDRGYSEAFF
TRBJ2-1,TRBV5-1,CASSSPGLNNEQFF
TRBJ1-3,TRBV7-3,CASSLRGQGAGNTIYF
TRBJ2-1,TRBV27,CASSLSLTSGNNEQFF
TRBJ1-1,TRBV6-1,CASSETGTNTEAFF
TRBJ2-1,TRBV7-2,CASSLRGLGNNEQFF
TRBJ1-5,TRBV4-1,CASSPRSLDSHQPQHF
TRBJ2-5,TRBV30,CAWSVTEETQYF
TRBJ1-1,TRBV7-9,CASSSHTEAFF
TRBJ1-5,TRBV15,CATSRLGQPAGQPQHF
TRBJ1-3,TRBV6-5,CASGDNSGNTIYF
TRBJ1-1,TRBV28,CASSQVPGATEAFF
TRBJ1-1,TRBV5-1,CASNLAGDVDTEAFF
TRBJ2-1,TRBV4-3,CASSQEDRGYNEQFF
TRBJ2-2,TRBV27,CASSESGGNTGELSF
TRBJ2-7,TRBV5-8,CASSRRALSSYEQYF
TRBJ1-1,TRBV28,CASSFGMGTAEAFF